This paragraph reports one T cell receptor beta chain. Its matching antigen is unknown. TCRdb reanalysed the 5' RACE reads using MiXCR and keeps one entry per CDR3 protein. The table lists roughly 53,000 distinct CDR3 sequences, 9.5% to 15% of them singletons. These data originate in a study of early T cells in non-severe SARS-CoV-2 infection. Study conclusions and caveats: Matching results from VDJdb favored anti-spike CD8 responses, leaving private and CD4 specificities undetected.

V lost 5 bases and J lost 5, with 15 bases in between. The CDR3 totals 14 residues. The germline CDR1 and CDR2 sequences are MGHDK and SYGVNS. The specimen comprised whole blood, sampled at baseline. The chain recombines TRBV25-1 with TRBJ1-2; maybe TRBD1 (6 bases). This sequence was found in an adult who was a healthcare worker with PCR-confirmed SARS-CoV-2 infection or an uninfected control (not recorded which). CDR3 DNA: TGTGCCAGCAGTCACAGGGAAACGATATATGGCTACACCTTC. Protein product: CASSHRETIYGYTF.